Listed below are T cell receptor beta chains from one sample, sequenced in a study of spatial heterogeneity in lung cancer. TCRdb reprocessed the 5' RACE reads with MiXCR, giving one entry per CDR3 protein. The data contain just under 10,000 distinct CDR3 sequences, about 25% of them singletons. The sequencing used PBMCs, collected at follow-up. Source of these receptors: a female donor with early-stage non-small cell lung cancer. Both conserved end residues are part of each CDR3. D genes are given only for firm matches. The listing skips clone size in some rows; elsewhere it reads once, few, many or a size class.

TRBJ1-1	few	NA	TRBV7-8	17	TGTGCCAGCAGCTTAGCACGGGGGGCGAGTATGAACACTGAAGCTTTCTTT	CASSLARGASMNTEAFF
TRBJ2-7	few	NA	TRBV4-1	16	TGCGCCAGCAGCCCGACCCCGCTGACGGGATCCTACGAGCAGTACTTC	CASSPTPLTGSYEQYF
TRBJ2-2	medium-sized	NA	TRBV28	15	TGTGCCAGCAGTTTAGAAGCGGACAACACCGGGGAGCTGTTTTTT	CASSLEADNTGELFF
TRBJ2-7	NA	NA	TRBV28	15	TGTGCCAGCAGAGCAACCAGGGTCAATGGGTACGAGCAGTACTTC	CASRATRVNGYEQYF
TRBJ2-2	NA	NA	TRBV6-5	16	TGTGCCAGCAGTTACTCGACCCAGGGGTGGGCCGGGGAGCTGTTTTTT	CASSYSTQGWAGELFF
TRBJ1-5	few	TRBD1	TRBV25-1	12	TGTGCCAGCCGGACAGGGGATCAGCCCCAGCATTTT	CASRTGDQPQHF
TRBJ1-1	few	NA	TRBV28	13	TGTGCCAGCAGTTTAGTGAGGAACACTGAAGCTTTCTTT	CASSLVRNTEAFF
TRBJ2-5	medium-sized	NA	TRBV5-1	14	TGCGCCAGCAGCTTGGTTATCGGCCAAGAGACCCAGTACTTC	CASSLVIGQETQYF
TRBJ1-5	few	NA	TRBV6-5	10	TGTGCCAGCAACTATCAGCCCCAGCATTTT	CASNYQPQHF
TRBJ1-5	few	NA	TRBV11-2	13	TGTGCCAGCAGCTTAGCAGGGGATCAGCCCCAGCATTTT	CASSLAGDQPQHF
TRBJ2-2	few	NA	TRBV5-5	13	TGTGCCAGCATCCCAAGTAACACCGGGGAGCTGTTTTTT	CASIPSNTGELFF
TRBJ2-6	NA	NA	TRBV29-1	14	TGCAGCGTTGAGGACACAGCTGGGGCCAACGTCCTGACTTTC	CSVEDTAGANVLTF
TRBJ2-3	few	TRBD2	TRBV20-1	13	TGCAGTCCTTCGGGCGGGAGGTTGGGAACGCAGTATTTT	CSPSGGRLGTQYF
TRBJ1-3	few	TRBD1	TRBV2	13	TGTGCCAGCAGAAGGGGGCCAGGAAACACCATATATTTT	CASRRGPGNTIYF
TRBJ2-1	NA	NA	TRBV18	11	TGTGCCAGCTCACCATCTTTGGATCAGTTCTTC	CASSPSLDQFF
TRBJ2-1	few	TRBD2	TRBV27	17	TGTGCCAGCAGTTCCTGGACTAGCGGGAGGGGTTACAATGAGCAGTTCTTC	CASSSWTSGRGYNEQFF
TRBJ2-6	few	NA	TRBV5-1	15	TGCGCCAGCAGCTTGGGTCAGGCTGGGGCCAACGTCCTGACTTTC	CASSLGQAGANVLTF
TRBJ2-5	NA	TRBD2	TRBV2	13	TGTGCCACCTCGCGGGAGGGCCAAGAGACCCAGTACTTC	CATSREGQETQYF
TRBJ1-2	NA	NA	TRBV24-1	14	TGTGCCCCCCCGTGCCGAGGGGGGCTCGGTGGCTACACCTTC	CAPPCRGGLGGYTF
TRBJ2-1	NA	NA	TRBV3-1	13	TGTGCCAGCAGCCAAGAGGTAGTGAATGAGCAGTTCTTC	CASSQEVVNEQFF
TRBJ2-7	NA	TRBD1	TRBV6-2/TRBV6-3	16	TGTGCCAGCAGAGAGCCCACAGGGGGCCCAGCCTACGAGCAGTACTTC	CASREPTGGPAYEQYF
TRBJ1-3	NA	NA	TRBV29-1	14	TGCAGCGTTGAAGAGGGAACCTCTGGAAACACCATATATTTT	CSVEEGTSGNTIYF
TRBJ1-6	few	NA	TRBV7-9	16	TGTGCCAGCAGCTTCCCCGGGCGGGGTGATAATTCACCCCTCCACTTT	CASSFPGRGDNSPLHF
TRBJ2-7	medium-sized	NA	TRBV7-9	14	TGTGCCAGCAGCTATCAGGACAGAACCGGCGAGCAGTACTTC	CASSYQDRTGEQYF
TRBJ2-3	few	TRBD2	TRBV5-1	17	TGCGCCAGCAGCTTGGCCAAGCTTAGCGGGAGCACAGATACGCAGTATTTT	CASSLAKLSGSTDTQYF
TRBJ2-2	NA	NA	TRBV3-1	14	TGTGCCAGCAGCCAAGACAGGCTCCCCGGGGAGCTGTTTTTT	CASSQDRLPGELFF
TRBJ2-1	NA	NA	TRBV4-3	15	TGCGCCAGCAGCCAAGACCGCGGCCTGTGGGGTGAGCAGTTCTTC	CASSQDRGLWGEQFF
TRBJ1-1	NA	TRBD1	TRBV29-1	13	TGCAGCGTACGACAGGGGGCGAGGACTGAAGCTTTCTTT	CSVRQGARTEAFF
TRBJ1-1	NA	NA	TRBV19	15	TGTGCCAGTAGCCAAACAGAGGGGAGGTTGGCTGAAGCTTTCTTT	CASSQTEGRLAEAFF
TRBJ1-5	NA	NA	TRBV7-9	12	TGTGCCAGCAGCCCGCAGGGACAGCCCCAGCATTTT	CASSPQGQPQHF
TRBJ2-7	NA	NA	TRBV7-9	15	TGTGCCAGCAGCCTAAGGGGGATCGACAGCTACGAGCAGTACTTC	CASSLRGIDSYEQYF
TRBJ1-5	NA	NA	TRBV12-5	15	TGTGCTAGCTCCGGGGCACTTAGTAGCAATCAGCCCCAGCATTTT	CASSGALSSNQPQHF
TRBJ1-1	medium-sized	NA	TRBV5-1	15	TGCGCCAGCAGCTTCACGGGATCTACGAACACTGAAGCTTTCTTT	CASSFTGSTNTEAFF
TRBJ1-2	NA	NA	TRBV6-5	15	TGTGCCAGCAGTATTACTAACGGGGGGAACTATGGCTACACCTTC	CASSITNGGNYGYTF
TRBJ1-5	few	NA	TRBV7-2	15	TGTGCCAGCAGCCTTCAAGGGGGTTCCAATCAGCCCCAGCATTTT	CASSLQGGSNQPQHF
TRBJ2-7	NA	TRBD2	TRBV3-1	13	TGTGCCAGCAGCCACGGGAGGGCCTACGAGCAGTACTTC	CASSHGRAYEQYF
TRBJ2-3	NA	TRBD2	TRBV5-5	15	TGTGCCAGCAAGTCCGGGACTAGCGGACCAGATACGCAGTATTTT	CASKSGTSGPDTQYF
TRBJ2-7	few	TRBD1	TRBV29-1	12	TGCAGCGCTGGGACAGGGGGTTTCGAGCAGTACTTC	CSAGTGGFEQYF
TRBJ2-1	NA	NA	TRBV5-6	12	TGTGCCAGCAGCTTGGACTACCATGAGCAGTTCTTC	CASSLDYHEQFF
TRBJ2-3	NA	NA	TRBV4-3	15	TGCGCCAGCAGCCAAGATGGGACGAGCACAGATACGCAGTATTTT	CASSQDGTSTDTQYF
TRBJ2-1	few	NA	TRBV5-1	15	TGCGCCAGCAGCTGGGCCGGGACTTCTTACAATGAGCAGTTCTTC	CASSWAGTSYNEQFF
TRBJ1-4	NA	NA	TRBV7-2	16	TGTGCCAGCAGCTTCCAGGGTGGGGTAGGAAATGAAAAACTGTTTTTT	CASSFQGGVGNEKLFF
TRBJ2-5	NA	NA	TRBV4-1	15	TGCGCCAGCAGCCAAGAGACGGGATACCAAGAGACCCAGTACTTC	CASSQETGYQETQYF
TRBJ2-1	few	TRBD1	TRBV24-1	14	TGTGCCACCAGTGACGGGACAGCGAGCAATGAGCAGTTCTTC	CATSDGTASNEQFF
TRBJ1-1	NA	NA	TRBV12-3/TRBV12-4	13	TGTGCCAGCAATCTTCTCGTGGGGACTGAAGCTTTCTTT	CASNLLVGTEAFF
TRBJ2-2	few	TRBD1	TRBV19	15	TGTGCCAGTAAGACAACAGGGGGAACCACCGGGGAGCTGTTTTTT	CASKTTGGTTGELFF
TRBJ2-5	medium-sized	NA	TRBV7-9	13	TGTGCCAGCAGCTTCCGGTCGGAAGAGACCCAGTACTTC	CASSFRSEETQYF
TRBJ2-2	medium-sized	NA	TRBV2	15	TGTGCCAGCAGCGATCAGAGGGCTGGGCCCGGGGAGCTGTTTTTT	CASSDQRAGPGELFF
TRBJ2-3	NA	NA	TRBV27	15	TGTGCCAGCTCCGGAGGGGTCCTCAGCACAGATACGCAGTATTTT	CASSGGVLSTDTQYF
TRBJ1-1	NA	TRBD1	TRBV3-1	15	TGTGCCAGCAGGATACAGGGGAGAGAGAACACTGAAGCTTTCTTT	CASRIQGRENTEAFF
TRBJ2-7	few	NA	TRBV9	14	TGTGCCAGCAGCCCAGGACACAACTCCTACGAGCAGTACTTC	CASSPGHNSYEQYF